The T cell receptor (beta chain) under discussion was sequenced for a study of blood T cell repertoires in COVID-19. Study-wide background: Samples came from the United States, Italy and Spain, spanning acute and convalescent COVID-19. PBMCs, B-cell-depleted T cells, or T cells provided the cDNA or gDNA that made up the material.

TCRdb's copy holds only in-frame clones and misses some; the assay was immunoSEQ multiplex PCR. The repertoire holds fewer than 200,000 clones, with approximately 81% as singletons. V lost 1 base and J lost 11, with 14 bases in between. The CDR3 loop spans 13 amino acids. The material sequenced was peripheral blood. This receptor was taken from a man aged 35 to 55 with acute or convalescent COVID-19. The gene calls are TRBV12-3 or TRBV12-4 and TRBJ1-1; D perhaps matches TRBD1 (5 bases). The DNA for the CDR3 is TGTGCCAGCAGTTTAGAGGGGCCCACTTCGGCTTTCTTT. This encodes CASSLEGPTSAFF.